Below are 30 T cell receptor beta chains sequenced from a single sample in a study of OX40 agonist ivuxolimab in advanced cancers. Repertoires were generated with immunoSEQ multiplex PCR, while TCRdb's copy carries only in-frame clones and drops some. The sample shows 78,000 or so clones, 85% to 95% of them seen only once. The sequencing used CD4+ or CD8+ T cells sorted from blood, collected in a trial of the OX40 agonist ivuxolimab. The receptors here all came from an adult with an advanced solid tumor such as melanoma, head and neck, liver or kidney cancer.

The rearrangement joins TRBV7-2 to TRBJ2-1; 10 nucleotides align to TRBD2. Trimming cost V 2 bases and J 7 bases; bases outside gene matches: 8. The CDR3 totals 16 residues. Germline V CDR1 and CDR2: SGHTA, FQGNSA. CDR3 sequence reads: CASSLTQAGGPNEQFF. The CDR3, as DNA: TGTGCCAGCAGCTTAACTCAAGCGGGAGGGCCTAATGAGCAGTTCTTC.

J is TRBJ1-2 and V is TRBV19, with unresolved D. CDR1 and CDR2 from the germline V gene are LNHDA and SQIVND (reference sequence). CDR3 length equals 13 residues. Trimming shortened V by 3 bases and J by 4 bases, and 9 bases separated the two germline ends. CDR3 DNA sequence: TGTGCCAGTAGTATCCTGGCCCGCTATGGCTACACCTTC. Protein product: CASSILARYGYTF.

This chain connects TRBV19 to TRBJ2-1, with a possible D match to TRBD1 (5 bases). Per the germline V gene, CDR1 is LNHDA and CDR2 is SQIVND (reference sequence). The CDR3 length is 16 residues. V lost 3 bases, J lost 8 bases, and 20 bases lay in between. CDR3 residues: CASSMKGQVYGDEQFF. DNA for the CDR3: TGTGCCAGTAGTATGAAGGGGCAAGTCTATGGGGATGAGCAGTTCTTC.

Comments on this clone: One junction end does not reproduce the germline sequence, and a read error may be involved. V usage is TRBV11-1 and J usage is TRBJ2-7; D perhaps matches TRBD1 (6 bases). Germline V gives CDR1 SGHAT, CDR2 FQDESV (reference sequence). This CDR3 contains 14 residues. The CDR3 DNA reads as TGTGCCAGCAGCTTAGGGCCCACGGGACAAAGAAGCAACTTC. It specifies CASSLGPTGQRSNF.

The chain carries TRBV5-4 and TRBJ2-7; the D gene is possibly TRBD1 (6 bases). V was trimmed by 4 bases and J by 3 bases, leaving 17 bases between them. This CDR3 region has 15 residues. Per germline, CDR1 SGHNT and CDR2 YYREEE (reference sequence). The CDR3 loop is CASSQPQQGDYEQYF. The CDR3 DNA reads as TGTGCCAGCAGCCAACCCCAACAGGGAGACTACGAGCAGTACTTC.

The CDR3 reads CASSPGGPNTGNTIYF. In nucleotides, the CDR3 is TGTGCCAGCAGCCCAGGAGGCCCTAACACTGGAAACACCATATATTTT. V and J are TRBV7-2 and TRBJ1-3; D is undetermined. This CDR3 has 16 residues. Trimming left V 5 bases short and J 2 bases short, with 16 bases between. CDR1 is SGHTA and CDR2 is FQGNSA in the germline V gene.

CDR3 DNA sequence: TGTGCCAGCAGTGATTCGGAACAGGCAAGGGGGGGTAATGAAAAACTGTTTTTT. It translates to CASSDSEQARGGNEKLFF. V and J are TRBV6-1 and TRBJ1-4, with D perhaps TRBD1 (6 bases). CDR1 is MNHNS and CDR2 is SASEGT in the germline V gene. Trimming took off 3 bases at V and 4 bases at J, with 21 bases between the two ends. CDR3 size: 18 residues.

The chain has TRBV7-2 and TRBJ1-2; no firm D call. This CDR3 is 12 amino acids long. Trimming removed 5 bases at V and 6 bases at J, with 10 bases between. CDR1 is SGHTA, CDR2 FQGNSA, per germline. CDR3 sequence: CASSTYGDGYTF. The CDR3 nucleotides are TGTGCCAGCAGCACTTACGGGGATGGCTACACCTTC.

The rearrangement links TRBV5-1 to TRBJ2-1, with 7 bases identical to TRBD1. The CDR3 spans 15 residues. CDR1 is SGHRS, CDR2 YFSETQ, per germline. The V and J ends lost 4 bases and 6 bases, in that order; junction bases with no gene match: 10. The CDR3 bases are TGCGCCAGCAGCCCGTCGCAGGGGGAACTCAATGAGCAGTTCTTC. Translated: CASSPSQGELNEQFF. Filled out from reference TRBV5-1 and TRBJ2-1, the complete variable domain reads KAGVTQTPRYLIKTRGQQVTLSCSPISGHRSVSWYQQTPGQGLQFLFEYFSETQRNKGNFPGRFSGRQFSNSRSEMNVSTLELGDSALYLCASSPSQGELNEQFFGPGTRLTVL.

The chain is built from TRBV5-4 and TRBJ2-3; D unclear. Per the germline V gene, CDR1 is SGHNT and CDR2 is YYREEE (reference sequence). V gave up 4 bases and J gave up 0 bases, with 12 bases separating them. CDR3 length: 15 residues. The CDR3 protein is CASSPRDGSTDTQYF. CDR3 DNA sequence: TGTGCCAGCAGCCCGAGAGACGGGAGCACAGATACGCAGTATTTT.

The J gene is TRBJ1-3, the V gene TRBV6-1; maybe TRBD1 (5 bases). Trimming left V 4 bases short and J 1 base short, with 17 bases between. This CDR3 region has 17 residues. CDR1 and CDR2 (germline): MNHNS, SASEGT. CDR3 residues: CASSGISAGSSGNTIYF. In DNA, the CDR3 is TGTGCCAGCAGTGGGATATCTGCAGGGTCATCTGGAAACACCATATATTTT.

The chain is built from TRBV9 and TRBJ1-1; D unresolved. Germline CDR1 and CDR2: SGDLS and YYNGEE. CDR3 length: 13 residues. Trimming took 3 bases from V and 1 from J, leaving 7 bases between them. The CDR3 DNA follows: TGTGCCAGCAGCGAGGCAGCGAACACTGAAGCTTTCTTT. Its protein is CASSEAANTEAFF.

This sequence joins TRBV4-2 and TRBJ2-7, with D possibly being TRBD1 (6 bases). CDR3 size: 12 residues. CDR1 and CDR2 from the germline V gene are LGHNA and YNFKEQ. The germline V and J ends were trimmed by 0 bases and 10 bases, with 10 bases remaining between them. The CDR3 nucleotides read TGTGCCAGCAGCCAAGAGGACAGCTTACAGTACTTC. Protein: CASSQEDSLQYF.

The V gene is TRBV15, the J gene TRBJ2-5; D is ambiguous. The CDR3 is 11 residues long. The germline CDR1 and CDR2 sequences are LNHNV and YYDKDF (reference sequence). Trimming took off 4 bases at V and 8 bases at J, with 8 bases between the two ends. CDR3 sequence reads: CATSIGETQYF. For the CDR3, the DNA is TGTGCCACCAGCATTGGGGAAACCCAGTACTTC.

This chain connects TRBV28 to TRBJ1-1; unclear D gene. The germline V gene encodes CDR1 MDHEN and CDR2 SYDVKM. The CDR3 totals 14 residues. Trimming left V 2 bases short and J 4 bases short, with 11 bases between. The chain's CDR3 is CASSLEGSGTEAFF. Here the CDR3 DNA reads TGTGCCAGCAGTTTAGAGGGTTCGGGCACTGAAGCTTTCTTT.

The V gene is TRBV6-1, the J gene TRBJ1-1; D call uncertain. The CDR3 is 15 residues long. Between the trimmed V and J ends, which lost 3 bases and 3 bases, there was a span of 14 bases. Germline CDR1 reads MNHNS; CDR2 reads SASEGT. The CDR3 reads CASSDRAGWDTEAFF. Written as DNA, the CDR3 is TGTGCCAGCAGTGATAGGGCGGGGTGGGACACTGAAGCTTTCTTT.

V usage is TRBV28 and J usage is TRBJ1-5, with D tentatively TRBD1 (5 bases). V lost 6 bases and J lost 2, with 17 bases in between. This CDR3 contains 16 residues. CDR1 is MDHEN, CDR2 SYDVKM, per germline. CDR3 sequence: CASSPDRATGNQPQHF. The CDR3 nucleotides are TGTGCCAGCAGCCCCGACAGAGCGACCGGCAATCAGCCCCAGCATTTT.

The CDR3 sequence is CASRSGTAMITF. The CDR3 DNA reads TGTGCCAGCAGATCCGGGACAGCGATGATAACCTTC. The chain carries TRBV7-9 and TRBJ1-2, with 7 bases identical to TRBD1. The CDR3 extends over 12 amino acids. Germline-derived CDR1 and CDR2 are SEHNR and FQNEAQ (reference sequence). The J segment lost 14 bases and the V segment lost 6 bases, leaving 12 bases of the junction unmatched.

The chain carries TRBV19 and TRBJ1-1; no firm D call. Trimming stripped 10 bases from V and 1 base from J, with 16 bases between. This CDR3 contains 14 residues. The germline V gene encodes CDR1 LNHDA and CDR2 SQIVND (reference sequence). CDR3 region: CATDDRRPNTEAFF. In nucleotides, the CDR3 is TGTGCCACCGATGACCGCCGACCGAACACTGAAGCTTTCTTT. Filled out from reference TRBV19 and TRBJ1-1, the complete variable domain reads DGGITQSPKYLFRKEGQNVTLSCEQNLNHDAMYWYRQDPGQGLRLIYYSQIVNDFQKGDIAEGYSVSREKKESFPLTVTSAQKNPTAFYLCATDDRRPNTEAFFGQGTRLTVV.

The chain uses TRBV7-2 and TRBJ2-7, with a possible D match to TRBD2 (5 bases). Germline assignment: CDR1 SGHTA and CDR2 FQGNSA. V was cut by 8 bases and J by 2 bases, with 16 bases left in between. CDR3 length: 14 amino acids. This CDR3 is CASAAVAGTYEQYF. The CDR3 DNA follows: TGTGCCAGCGCGGCAGTCGCGGGCACCTACGAGCAGTACTTC.

The chain couples TRBV5-4 to TRBJ2-1, with TRBD2 matching 7 bases. V lost 2 bases to trimming and J lost 3 bases; unmatched junction nucleotides: 11. The CDR3 runs 17 residues. Germline V lookup: CDR1 SGHNT, CDR2 YYREEE (reference sequence). CDR3 DNA sequence: TGTGCCAGCAGCTTTCGGCTAGCGGAAAAAATCTACAATGAGCAGTTCTTC. Residues: CASSFRLAEKIYNEQFF.

This rearrangement joins TRBV2 to TRBJ1-5; D not certain. The V end was cut by 0 bases, the J end by 4 bases, with 10 bases between. This CDR3 spans 15 amino acids. CDR1 and CDR2 from the germline V gene are SNHLY and FYNNEI. DNA for the CDR3: TGTGCCAGCAGTGAAGCGCTTCGGGGAAATCAGCCCCAGCATTTT. As protein: CASSEALRGNQPQHF.

The chain uses TRBV15 and TRBJ2-1; D not certain. Trimming cost V 1 base and J 1 base, with 5 bases left between them. The CDR3 runs to 14 residues. From germline, CDR1 is LNHNV and CDR2 YYDKDF (reference sequence). The CDR3 here is CATSRVGSYNEQFF. Written as DNA, the CDR3 is TGTGCCACCAGCAGAGTGGGGTCCTACAATGAGCAGTTCTTC. The entire variable domain, with the rest obtained from reference TRBV15 and TRBJ2-1, is as follows: DAMVIQNPRYQVTQFGKPVTLSCSQTLNHNVMYWYQQKSSQAPKLLFHYYDKDFNNEADTPDNFQSRRPNTSFCFLDIRSPGLGDTAMYLCATSRVGSYNEQFFGPGTRLTVL.

The chain has TRBV25-1 and TRBJ1-4; D is unclear. The V gene lost 7 bases and the J gene lost 13 bases, with 13 bases spanning the gap. The germline V gene encodes CDR1 MGHDK and CDR2 SYGVNS. There are 11 residues in the CDR3. The CDR3 DNA reads TGTGCCAGCACCCCCGGGGAGGGACTGTTTTTT. This codes for CASTPGEGLFF.

V and J are TRBV5-1 and TRBJ2-7, with TRBD1 identical over 7 bases. This CDR3 region has 16 residues. V lost 4 bases to trimming and J lost 2 bases; unmatched junction nucleotides: 12. Germline CDR1 SGHRS, CDR2 YFSETQ. The CDR3 sequence: CASSKGVRDSPYEQYF. The CDR3 DNA reads TGCGCCAGCAGCAAGGGGGTTCGGGACAGCCCCTACGAGCAGTACTTC. Drawing the rest from reference TRBV5-1 and TRBJ2-7, the complete variable domain is KAGVTQTPRYLIKTRGQQVTLSCSPISGHRSVSWYQQTPGQGLQFLFEYFSETQRNKGNFPGRFSGRQFSNSRSEMNVSTLELGDSALYLCASSKGVRDSPYEQYFGPGTRLTVT.

Only one count was recorded for this clone. The V call is TRBV2, the J call TRBJ2-7, with D possibly matching TRBD2 (5 bases). Trimming cost V 1 base and J 1 base, with 8 bases left between them. The CDR3 loop spans 14 amino acids. Germline assignment: CDR1 SNHLY and CDR2 FYNNEI. The CDR3 protein is CASSEVLASYEQYF. CDR3 coding DNA: TGTGCCAGCAGTGAAGTTCTAGCTTCCTACGAGCAGTACTTC.

This clone was observed a single time. The CDR3 region is CAWSDGQGEGVNEKLFF. The CDR3 nucleotides are TGTGCCTGGAGTGACGGACAGGGAGAGGGAGTTAATGAAAAACTGTTTTTT. This chain links TRBV30 with TRBJ1-4; 8 nucleotides line up with TRBD1. Germline lookup yields CDR1 GTSNPN and CDR2 SVGIG (reference sequence). J was trimmed by 4 bases and V by 1 base; bases with no gene match: 11. CDR3 size: 17 residues.

The gene calls are TRBV20-1 and TRBJ1-1, with D tentatively TRBD1 (6 bases). V was pared by 7 bases and J by 5 bases, with 11 bases between. The germline V gene has CDR1 DFQATT and CDR2 SNEGSKA (reference sequence). This CDR3 has 11 amino acids. This CDR3 is CSVRGDTEAFF. For the CDR3, the DNA is TGCAGTGTGAGGGGGGATACTGAAGCTTTCTTT.

This clone was observed once. The CDR3 DNA reads as TGTGCCAGCAGTAAACAGGGGGGCGAGCAGTACTTC. This encodes CASSKQGGEQYF. This chain joins TRBV6-1 and TRBJ2-7; TRBD1 aligns across 8 bases. V lost 5 bases, J lost 6 bases, and 3 bases stayed unmatched. The CDR3 length is 12 residues. The germline V gene encodes CDR1 MNHNS and CDR2 SASEGT.

CDR3 amino acids: CASIPGTGGNTIYF. The CDR3 region has the DNA TGTGCCAGCATCCCCGGGACAGGGGGAAACACCATATATTTT. This rearrangement joins TRBV5-5 to TRBJ1-3; 9 positions match TRBD1. CDR1 and CDR2 (germline): SGHKS, YYEKEE (reference sequence). The CDR3 has 14 amino acids. The V gene end was trimmed by 6 bases and the J gene end by 4 bases; junction bases not matched to a gene: 5. The variable domain in full, completed from reference TRBV5-5 and TRBJ1-3, reads DAGVTQSPTHLIKTRGQQVTLRCSPISGHKSVSWYQQVLGQGPQFIFQYYEKEERGRGNFPDRFSARQFPNYSSELNVNALLLGDSALYLCASIPGTGGNTIYFGEGSWLTVV.